The entry below describes one TCR beta chain. The antigen remains undetermined. This table comes from immunoSEQ multiplex PCR, and its TCRdb copy is limited to in-frame clones, with some not included. The sample shows 250,000 to 350,000 clones, more than 70% of them seen only once. This specimen comes from a study of cytotoxic CD8 clonotypes in ibrutinib-treated CLL. For the study at large: Complete response was seen in 2 patients and partial in some 25; around twelve progressed and roughly 14 stayed remitted after a median around 6 years.

Broader study findings: Public clonotypes occurred uncommonly; on treatment, they contracted or remained stable. An increase in clonality occurred at ibrutinib response, followed by a return toward baseline at progression.

The material was PBMCs, obtained at disease progression, from a patient treated with ibrutinib. The TCR originated in a human donor with chronic lymphocytic leukemia.

The CDR3: CAISEGTGRETQYF. The CDR3 DNA sequence: TGTGCCATCAGTGAGGGGACAGGGCGGGAGACCCAGTACTTC. V and J are TRBV10-3 and TRBJ2-5; 9 positions match TRBD1. Unmatched junction bases numbered 3, after V lost 2 bases and J lost 5 bases. The CDR3 consists of 14 residues. Germline CDR1 reads ENHRY; CDR2 reads SYGVKD.